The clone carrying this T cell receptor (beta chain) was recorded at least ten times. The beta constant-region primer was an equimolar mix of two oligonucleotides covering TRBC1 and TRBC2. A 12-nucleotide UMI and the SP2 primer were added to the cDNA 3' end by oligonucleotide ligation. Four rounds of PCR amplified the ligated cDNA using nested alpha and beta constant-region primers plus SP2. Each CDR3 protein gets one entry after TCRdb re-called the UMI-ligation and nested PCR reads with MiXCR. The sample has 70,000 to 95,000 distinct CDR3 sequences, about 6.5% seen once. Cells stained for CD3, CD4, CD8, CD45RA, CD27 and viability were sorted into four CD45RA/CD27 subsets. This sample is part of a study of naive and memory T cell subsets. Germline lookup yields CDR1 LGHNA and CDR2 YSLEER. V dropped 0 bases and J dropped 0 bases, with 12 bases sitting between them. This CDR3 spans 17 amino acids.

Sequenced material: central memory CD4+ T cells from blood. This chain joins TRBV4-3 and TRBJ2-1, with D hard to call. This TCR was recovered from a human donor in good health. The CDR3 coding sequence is TGCGCCAGCAGCCAAGATCCGCACAGCAGCTCCTACAATGAGCAGTTCTTC. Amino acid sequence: CASSQDPHSSSYNEQFF.